The 20 T cell receptor beta chains listed next were all sequenced from one sample in a study of glioma-infiltrating T cells after dendritic cell vaccination. TCRdb's table, derived via immunoSEQ multiplex PCR, lists solely in-frame clones and lacks some. The profile covers 50,000 to 75,000 clones, with 70% to 90% appearing a single time and approximately 8.9% taken by the ten largest. The time point denotes: after dendritic cell vaccination, including at tumor progression/relapse. The starting material was blood, obtained after dendritic cell vaccination. The source of these receptors is a human donor with glioblastoma.

As concerns this clone: The sample carries other DNA sequences with the same CDR3. The chain recombines TRBV6-5 with TRBJ1-6; 7 bases are a match to TRBD1. CDR3 size: 15 residues. CDR1 and CDR2 (germline): MNHEY, SVGAGI. V trimming: 4 bases; J trimming: 7 bases; junction bases outside the gene matches: 7. CDR3 sequence reads: CASSSRDSFNSPLHF. The CDR3, as DNA: TGTGCCAGCAGTTCGCGGGACAGCTTCAATTCACCCCTCCACTTT.

V is TRBV6-5 and J is TRBJ1-1; perhaps TRBD1 as D (5 bases). Between the trimmed V and J ends, which lost 5 bases and 1 base, there was a span of 11 bases. The CDR3 is 14 amino acids. Per germline, CDR1 MNHEY and CDR2 SVGAGI. CDR3 in DNA: TGTGCCAGCAGTAAGGGGCGGGAGAACACTGAAGCTTTCTTT. The encoded protein is CASSKGRENTEAFF.

CDR3 nucleotides: TGTGCCAGCAGCCAGGCCCTGACCGGGGAGCTGTTTTTT. It yields the protein CASSQALTGELFF. The rearrangement uses TRBV4-2 and TRBJ2-2; no reliable D call. The V and J ends lost 3 bases and 5 bases respectively, with 7 bases between them. CDR1 is LGHNA and CDR2 is YNFKEQ in the germline V gene. CDR3 size: 13 residues.

The chain uses TRBV28 and TRBJ2-7; possible D gene TRBD1, 6 bases. This CDR3 comprises 18 residues. Trimming removed 5 bases at V and 5 bases at J, with 28 bases between. Germline CDR1 is MDHEN and CDR2 is SYDVKM. CDR3 coding DNA: TGTGCCAGCAGTCGCTTAAGAAGGGCGACAGGAGCCCTGGACGAGCAGTACTTC. Protein product: CASSRLRRATGALDEQYF.

This clone was counted between two and nine times. V and J are TRBV4-3 and TRBJ2-5; D is undetermined. This CDR3 region has 17 residues. V was pared by 3 bases and J by 2 bases, with 19 bases between. Per germline, CDR1 LGHNA and CDR2 YSLEER. The chain's CDR3 is CASSQGLEQSGQETQYF. DNA of the CDR3: TGCGCCAGCAGCCAGGGTCTTGAGCAGTCCGGGCAAGAGACCCAGTACTTC.

The chain carries TRBV29-1 and TRBJ2-1; the D gene is possibly TRBD1 (6 bases). The CDR3 covers 13 residues. The germline gives CDR1 SQVTM, CDR2 ANQGSEA. V lost 4 bases, J lost 5 bases, and 12 bases lay in between. The CDR3 region has the DNA TGCAGCGTTGGCCCGACAGGAAACAATGAGCAGTTCTTC. It is translated as CSVGPTGNNEQFF.

This clone was detected only once. The rearrangement joins TRBV30 to TRBJ2-7; 12 bases are shared with TRBD1. CDR3 length: 15 residues. With 3 bases clipped from V and 3 bases from J, the junction kept 6 bases outside the gene matches. CDR1 GTSNPN and CDR2 SVGIG come from the germline V gene (reference sequence). The CDR3 sequence is CAWSSWDRGHYEQYF. The DNA for the CDR3 is TGTGCCTGGAGCTCTTGGGACAGGGGGCACTACGAGCAGTACTTC.

The chain joins TRBV27 to TRBJ2-3; 7 positions agree with TRBD1. There are 13 residues in the CDR3. With V trimmed by 7 bases and J by 2 bases, 3 bases remained unmatched. In germline, CDR1 is MNHEY, CDR2 SMNVEV (reference sequence). CDR3 in DNA: TGTGCCAGCAAGGACAGGTACACAGATACGCAGTATTTT. This codes for CASKDRYTDTQYF.

This clone showed up just once. The chain joins TRBV5-4 to TRBJ2-2; possibly TRBD2 for D (5 bases). The CDR3 sequence is 12 residues long. Trimming pared 4 bases from V and 9 bases from J, leaving 10 bases between. Per germline, CDR1 SGHNT and CDR2 YYREEE (reference sequence). The CDR3 sequence is CASSPGNRELFF. The CDR3 coding sequence is TGTGCCAGCAGCCCGGGAAACCGGGAGCTGTTTTTT. Combining the CDR3 with reference TRBV5-4 and TRBJ2-2 gives the whole variable domain ETGVTQSPTHLIKTRGQQVTLRCSSQSGHNTVSWYQQALGQGPQFIFQYYREEENGRGNFPPRFSGLQFPNYSSELNVNALELDDSALYLCASSPGNRELFFGEGSRLTVL.

The rearrangement joins TRBV13 to TRBJ2-7; D uncertain. The length of the CDR3 is 14 residues. Germline V gene lookup returns CDR1 PRHDT and CDR2 FYEKMQ (reference sequence). V was shortened by 0 bases and J by 6 bases, with 12 bases between the two germline ends. The CDR3 nucleotides are TGTGCCAGCAGCTTAGGTAGCAATGCCCCCGAGCAGTACTTC. It encodes CASSLGSNAPEQYF.

The chain links TRBV9 to TRBJ1-2; tentative D call: TRBD1 (5 bases). V was pared by 0 bases and J by 2 bases, with 11 bases between. The length of the CDR3 is 15 residues. In germline, CDR1 is SGDLS, CDR2 YYNGEE. The CDR3 sequence is CASSVDGRVNYGYTF. The CDR3 coding sequence is TGTGCCAGCAGCGTAGACGGCAGGGTGAACTATGGCTACACCTTC.

The chain couples TRBV5-5 to TRBJ2-1; 12 bases fit TRBD2. V gave up 5 bases and J gave up 0 bases; unmatched junction bases: 6. CDR1 SGHKS and CDR2 YYEKEE come from the germline V gene (reference sequence). This CDR3 spans 17 amino acids. DNA of the CDR3: TGTGCCAGCAGACTCGGACTAGCGGGGTTCTCCTACAATGAGCAGTTCTTC. It encodes CASRLGLAGFSYNEQFF. The complete variable domain, with remaining parts taken from reference TRBV5-5 and TRBJ2-1, reads DAGVTQSPTHLIKTRGQQVTLRCSPISGHKSVSWYQQVLGQGPQFIFQYYEKEERGRGNFPDRFSARQFPNYSSELNVNALLLGDSALYLCASRLGLAGFSYNEQFFGPGTRLTVL.

The rearrangement joins TRBV9 to TRBJ2-7, with D tentatively TRBD2 (5 bases). Germline CDR1 is SGDLS and CDR2 is YYNGEE. This CDR3 is built from 14 residues. Trimming pared 0 bases from V and 3 bases from J, leaving 10 bases between. The CDR3, as DNA: TGTGCCAGCAGCGTAGGCGTAGGAGGCTACGAGCAGTACTTC. It codes for CASSVGVGGYEQYF.

V and J are TRBV11-2 and TRBJ2-7; 8 bases fit TRBD1. Germline loops: CDR1 SGHAT, CDR2 FQNNGV. The trim removed 5 bases at V and 2 bases at J, leaving 2 bases unmatched. The CDR3 is 13 amino acids. The CDR3 region is CASSRDRPYEQYF. The CDR3, as DNA: TGTGCCAGCAGCCGGGACAGGCCCTACGAGCAGTACTTC.

V gene TRBV5-4 combines with J gene TRBJ1-2, with D perhaps matching TRBD1 (5 bases). In germline, CDR1 is SGHNT, CDR2 YYREEE (reference sequence). This CDR3 region has 15 residues. V shed 0 bases and J shed 7 bases, with 16 bases lying between them. The CDR3 is CASSLVGPREGGYTF. The CDR3 nucleotides read TGTGCCAGCAGCTTGGTCGGCCCCAGGGAGGGTGGCTACACCTTC.

The chain carries TRBV7-2 and TRBJ1-1; 10 bases agree with TRBD1. The CDR3 sequence is 13 residues long. V lost 5 bases to trimming and J lost 10 bases; unmatched junction nucleotides: 7. Germline V lookup: CDR1 SGHTA, CDR2 FQGNSA. CDR3 in amino acids: CASSVQDRGLAFF. The CDR3 coding sequence is TGTGCCAGCAGCGTGCAGGACAGGGGGTTAGCTTTCTTT.

The J gene is TRBJ1-4, the V gene TRBV7-9; D not resolved. CDR1 is SEHNR, CDR2 FQNEAQ, per germline (reference sequence). Trimming removed 5 bases at V and 0 bases at J, with 13 bases between. The CDR3 runs 16 residues. This CDR3 reads CASSPMAATTNEKLFF. As DNA, the CDR3 is TGTGCCAGCAGCCCGATGGCGGCTACAACTAATGAAAAACTGTTTTTT.

J is TRBJ2-7 and V is TRBV27; 7 bases align to TRBD2. CDR3 length equals 13 residues. Trimming cost V 6 bases and J 0 bases; bases outside gene matches: 2. Germline V CDR1 and CDR2: MNHEY, SMNVEV (reference sequence). This CDR3 is CASSRTSSYEQYF. The CDR3 DNA sequence: TGTGCCAGCAGCCGGACTAGCTCCTACGAGCAGTACTTC.

This clone was observed a few times. The V and J genes are TRBV5-8 and TRBJ2-7; maybe TRBD1 (5 bases). This CDR3 comprises 14 residues. The V gene's germline CDR1 is SGHTS and CDR2 YDEGEE. With 5 bases removed from V and 2 bases from J, the gap between germline ends came to 14 bases. The CDR3 DNA reads as TGTGCCAGCAGGACGCGGAAAGGGGCCTACGAGCAGTACTTC. Encoded protein: CASRTRKGAYEQYF.

This clone occurred once. The chain couples TRBV4-2 to TRBJ2-3; 11 bases map to TRBD2. Per germline, CDR1 LGHNA and CDR2 YNFKEQ. The CDR3 is 16 residues long. After removal of 5 bases from V and 0 bases from J, the junction contained 4 bases not matched to a gene. The CDR3 reads CASSFSGGGSTDTQYF. CDR3 bases: TGTGCCAGCAGCTTTAGCGGGGGGGGTAGCACAGATACGCAGTATTTT.